This T cell receptor (beta chain) was sequenced in a study of shared clonotypes between healthy human individuals. The germline CDR1 and CDR2 sequences are MDHEN and SYDVKM. V was pared by 5 bases and J by 5 bases, with 11 bases of the junction left unmatched. The CDR3 is made up of 15 amino acids. Generated by immunoSEQ multiplex PCR, the TCRdb table keeps only in-frame clones and is missing some. This sample has 700,000 or so clones, with 72% found just once. Sequences were obtained from memory CD4+ T cells sorted from blood. Subset reported: CD45RA-negative fraction. V usage is TRBV28 and J usage is TRBJ2-7; 8 nucleotides agree with TRBD2. The origin of this receptor is a young woman in good health. The CDR3 DNA follows: TGTGCCAGCAGTGTAACTAGCGGTAGGGCCCACGAGCAGTACTTC. Translation gives CASSVTSGRAHEQYF.